Presented here are 20 T cell receptor beta chains from one specimen sequenced in a study of radiotherapy plus CTLA-4 blockade in lung cancer. The protocol was immunoSEQ multiplex PCR, while the TCRdb copy is restricted to in-frame clones and leaves out a portion. The sample yields about 87,000 clones, about 88% seen once. The specimen was peripheral blood, collected from a patient treated with radiotherapy plus ipilimumab. The receptors originated from a human donor with non-small cell lung cancer that progressed on radiotherapy plus ipilimumab.

The rearrangement joins TRBV10-2 to TRBJ1-5, with TRBD1 matching 7 bases. This CDR3 has 15 residues. The V gene's germline CDR1 is WSHSY and CDR2 SAAADI. V was clipped by 3 bases and J by 2 bases; unmatched bases: 4. The chain's CDR3 is CASSEGGAGNQPQHF. For the CDR3, the DNA is TGCGCCAGCAGTGAAGGGGGCGCGGGCAATCAGCCCCAGCATTTT.

This rearrangement joins TRBV5-5 to TRBJ1-5; 10 positions match TRBD1. The J segment lost 6 bases and the V segment lost 3 bases, leaving 9 bases of the junction unmatched. Germline CDR1 SGHKS, CDR2 YYEKEE (reference sequence). This CDR3 spans 16 amino acids. The CDR3 DNA reads TGTGCCAGCAGCTGGTCCGGGACAGGGGTCGGTCAGCCCCAGCATTTT. This gives the protein CASSWSGTGVGQPQHF.

The chain joins TRBV30 to TRBJ1-1; D is unresolved. The CDR3 totals 13 residues. Germline CDR1 is GTSNPN and CDR2 is SVGIG (reference sequence). Trimming cost V 0 bases and J 4 bases, with 9 bases left between them. CDR3 residues: CAWSVRVGTEAFF. In DNA, the CDR3 is TGTGCCTGGAGTGTACGCGTCGGCACTGAAGCTTTCTTT. Looking up the rest from reference TRBV30 and TRBJ1-1 gives the full variable domain: SQTIHQWPATLVQPVGSPLSLECTVEGTSNPNLYWYRQAAGRGLQLLFYSVGIGQISSEVPQNLSASRPQDRQFILSSKKLLLSDSGFYLCAWSVRVGTEAFFGQGTRLTVV.

This clone turned up a few times. The V gene is TRBV28, the J gene TRBJ2-2; D unclear. Per the germline V gene, CDR1 is MDHEN and CDR2 is SYDVKM. Trimming stripped 8 bases from V and 6 bases from J, with 10 bases between. The CDR3 covers 12 residues. This CDR3 is CASSGLSGELFF. CDR3 nucleotide sequence: TGTGCCAGCTCAGGTCTGTCCGGGGAGCTGTTTTTT.

CDR3 residues: CAVGRPTSILPYEQYF. CDR3 DNA sequence: TGTGCCGTGGGCCGGCCCACCTCCATACTCCCCTACGAGCAGTACTTC. The rearrangement links TRBV21-1 to TRBJ2-7; the D call TRBD1 from the table was never checked on the DNA. TRBV21-1 is an annotated pseudogene. The CDR3 is made up of 16 amino acids.

This clone was found a few times. J is TRBJ1-6 and V is TRBV7-2; 8 positions agree with TRBD1. The CDR3 is made up of 18 amino acids. Germline-derived CDR1 and CDR2 are SGHTA and FQGNSA. V dropped 5 bases and J dropped 3; count of bases not matched to a gene: 12. DNA of the CDR3: TGTGCCAGCAGCCTCTACCCTGGAGGACAGGGCTATAATTCACCCCTCCACTTT. Amino acid sequence: CASSLYPGGQGYNSPLHF.

The rearrangement links TRBV2 to TRBJ1-5; 7 nucleotides match TRBD1. CDR1 and CDR2 from the germline V gene are SNHLY and FYNNEI. CDR3 length: 15 residues. After removal of 7 bases from V and 4 bases from J, the junction contained 10 bases not matched to a gene. The CDR3 DNA follows: TGTGCCAGCAATAGCGGGCAGGGACAGAATCAGCCCCAGCATTTT. This sequence encodes CASNSGQGQNQPQHF.

The J gene is TRBJ1-3, the V gene TRBV2, with D possibly matching TRBD1 (6 bases). The length of the CDR3 is 15 residues. CDR1 is SNHLY and CDR2 is FYNNEI in the germline V gene. The V and J ends lost 6 bases and 0 bases respectively, with 12 bases between them. The CDR3 is CASSPTDSSGNTIYF. CDR3 DNA: TGTGCCAGCAGCCCCACGGACAGCTCTGGAAACACCATATATTTT.

This clone appeared a few times. This rearrangement joins TRBV27 to TRBJ2-7; D unclear. Germline CDR1 MNHEY, CDR2 SMNVEV (reference sequence). The CDR3 covers 13 residues. Trimming took 8 bases from V and 5 from J, leaving 16 bases between them. The CDR3 DNA reads as TGTGCCAGCTCCTCGGCCCTCGGGCACGAGCAGTACTTC. It codes for CASSSALGHEQYF.

The chain is built from TRBV7-2 and TRBJ1-1; maybe TRBD1 (5 bases). Germline values: CDR1 SGHTA, CDR2 FQGNSA. The CDR3 has 13 residues. V lost 6 bases, J lost 4 bases, and 12 bases lay in between. The CDR3 loop is CASRIGVGTEAFF. For the CDR3, the DNA is TGTGCCAGCAGGATAGGGGTGGGCACTGAAGCTTTCTTT.

The rearrangement joins TRBV7-2 to TRBJ2-1, with D possibly matching TRBD2 (6 bases). This CDR3 region has 15 residues. Germline V lookup: CDR1 SGHTA, CDR2 FQGNSA. The V and J ends lost 1 base and 4 bases respectively, with 11 bases between them. CDR3 sequence (DNA): TGTGCCAGCAGCTTAGTCTGGGGGGAGTACAATGAGCAGTTCTTC. This gives the protein CASSLVWGEYNEQFF.

In the case of this clone: At one end, the junction sequence differs from germline, possibly due to a read error. The chain employs TRBV28 and TRBJ2-7; 9 positions agree with TRBD2. This CDR3 is built from 17 residues. CDR1 and CDR2 from the germline V gene are MDHEN and SYDVKM. The CDR3 region is CAGSRPSSGEDLDEQYF. CDR3 DNA sequence: TGTGCCGGCAGTCGCCCTTCTAGCGGGGAAGATCTGGACGAGCAGTACTTC.

The chain recombines TRBV18 with TRBJ1-5, with 10 bases aligning to TRBD1. V was pared by 0 bases and J by 2 bases, with 7 bases of the junction left unmatched. The CDR3 has 18 residues. From germline, CDR1 is KGHSH and CDR2 LQKENI. The CDR3 loop reads CASSPPIGQGEGNQPQHF. CDR3 DNA: TGTGCCAGCTCACCACCAATCGGACAGGGGGAAGGCAATCAGCCCCAGCATTTT.

Here the CDR3 DNA reads TGTGCCAGCAGTTCACAGGGGGCGACCGGGGAGCTGTTTTTT. Its translation: CASSSQGATGELFF. The gene calls are TRBV7-2 and TRBJ2-2, with TRBD1 matching 9 bases. This CDR3 contains 14 residues. Germline trimming cut 6 bases from V and 5 bases from J; bases unmatched to any gene: 4. In germline, CDR1 is SGHTA, CDR2 FQGNSA. Drawing the rest from reference TRBV7-2 and TRBJ2-2, the complete variable domain is GAGVSQSPSNKVTEKGKDVELRCDPISGHTALYWYRQSLGQGLEFLIYFQGNSAPDKSGLPSDRFSAERTGGSVSTLTIQRTQQEDSAVYLCASSSQGATGELFFGEGSRLTVL.

This clone was counted only a few times. The chain links TRBV10-3 to TRBJ2-7; D might be TRBD2 (5 bases). This CDR3 contains 13 residues. The V and J ends lost 6 bases and 3 bases respectively, with 12 bases between them. CDR1 and CDR2 (germline): ENHRY, SYGVKD. For the CDR3, the DNA is TGTGCCATCAGGACTTCCGGGGACTACGAGCAGTACTTC. The encoded protein is CAIRTSGDYEQYF.

This rearrangement joins TRBV11-2 to TRBJ2-2, with unresolved D. V lost 5 bases to trimming and J lost 4 bases, with 11 bases between them. This CDR3 region has 14 residues. Looked up from germline, CDR1 is SGHAT and CDR2 is FQNNGV. This CDR3 reads CASSPSWGTGELFF. DNA for the CDR3: TGTGCCAGCAGCCCCTCGTGGGGCACCGGGGAGCTGTTTTTT.

The chain joins TRBV5-6 to TRBJ2-2; D not resolved. In germline, CDR1 is SGHDT, CDR2 YYEEEE. Trimming stripped 1 base from V and 3 bases from J, with 19 bases between. The CDR3 is 18 residues long. The chain's CDR3 is CASSLRFLVNGHTGELFF. The CDR3 DNA reads as TGTGCCAGCAGCTTGAGGTTTTTGGTTAACGGACACACCGGGGAGCTGTTTTTT.

The chain couples TRBV7-9 to TRBJ2-3; no reliable D call. This CDR3 has 13 amino acids. Germline CDR1 reads SEHNR; CDR2 reads FQNEAQ (reference sequence). V lost 3 bases, J lost 1 base, and 5 bases lay in between. As DNA, the CDR3 is TGTGCCAGCAGCTTCTCGGGCACAGATACGCAGTATTTT. It is translated as CASSFSGTDTQYF.

This rearrangement joins TRBV5-1 to TRBJ2-7; 15 bases align to TRBD2. CDR1 and CDR2 from the germline V gene are SGHRS and YFSETQ. V trimming: 1 base; J trimming: 3 bases; junction bases outside the gene matches: 11. The CDR3 has 19 amino acids. The CDR3 sequence: CASSLTLGGLAGGGYEQYF. CDR3 nucleotide sequence: TGCGCCAGCAGCTTGACTTTGGGGGGACTAGCGGGAGGCGGCTACGAGCAGTACTTC.

The V and J genes are TRBV5-8 and TRBJ1-3; D remains ambiguous. Trimming stripped 0 bases from V and 0 bases from J, with 7 bases between. The V gene's germline CDR1 is SGHTS and CDR2 YDEGEE. The CDR3 has 15 residues. DNA of the CDR3: TGTGCCAGCAGCTTGGGGCGGCGCTCTGGAAACACCATATATTTT. Amino acid sequence: CASSLGRRSGNTIYF.